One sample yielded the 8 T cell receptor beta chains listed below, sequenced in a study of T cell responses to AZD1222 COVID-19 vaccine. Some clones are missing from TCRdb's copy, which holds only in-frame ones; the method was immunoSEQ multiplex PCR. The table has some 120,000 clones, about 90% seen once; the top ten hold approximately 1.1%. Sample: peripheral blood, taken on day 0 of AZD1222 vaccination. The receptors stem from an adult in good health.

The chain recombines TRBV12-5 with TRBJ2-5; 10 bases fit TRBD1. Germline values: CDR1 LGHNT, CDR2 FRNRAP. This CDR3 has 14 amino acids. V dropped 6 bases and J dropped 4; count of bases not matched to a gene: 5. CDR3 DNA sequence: TGTGCTAGTGGCGGGGGACAGGGGACAGAGACCCAGTACTTC. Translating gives CASGGGQGTETQYF.

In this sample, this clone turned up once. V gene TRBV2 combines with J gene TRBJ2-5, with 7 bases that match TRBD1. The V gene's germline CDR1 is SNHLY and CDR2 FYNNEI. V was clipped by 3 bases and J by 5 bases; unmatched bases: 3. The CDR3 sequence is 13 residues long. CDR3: CASSDSGGETQYF. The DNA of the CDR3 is TGTGCCAGCAGTGATTCAGGGGGTGAGACCCAGTACTTC.

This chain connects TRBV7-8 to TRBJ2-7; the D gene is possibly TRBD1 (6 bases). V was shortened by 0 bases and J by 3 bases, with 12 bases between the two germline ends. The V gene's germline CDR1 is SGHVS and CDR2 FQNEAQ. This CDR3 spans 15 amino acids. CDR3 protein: CASSLARQGNYEQYF. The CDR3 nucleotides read TGTGCCAGCAGCTTAGCGAGGCAGGGGAACTACGAGCAGTACTTC.

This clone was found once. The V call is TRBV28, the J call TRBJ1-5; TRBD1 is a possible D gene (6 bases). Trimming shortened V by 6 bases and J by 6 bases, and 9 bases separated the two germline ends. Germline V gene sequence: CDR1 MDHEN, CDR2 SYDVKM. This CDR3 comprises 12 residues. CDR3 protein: CASRTGSQPQHF. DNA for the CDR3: TGTGCCAGCAGGACAGGCTCTCAGCCCCAGCATTTT.

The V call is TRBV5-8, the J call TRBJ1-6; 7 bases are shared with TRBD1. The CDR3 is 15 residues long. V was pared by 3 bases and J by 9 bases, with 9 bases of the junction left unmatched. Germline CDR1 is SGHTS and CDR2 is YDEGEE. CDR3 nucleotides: TGTGCCAGCAGCTCCAGGGGGGGTCTCGGTTCACCCCTCCACTTT. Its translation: CASSSRGGLGSPLHF.

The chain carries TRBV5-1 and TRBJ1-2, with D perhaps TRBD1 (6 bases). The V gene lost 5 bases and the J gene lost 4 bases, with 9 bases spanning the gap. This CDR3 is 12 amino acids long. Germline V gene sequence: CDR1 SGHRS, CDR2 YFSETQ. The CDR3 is CASREDSYGYTF. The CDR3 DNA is TGCGCCAGCAGAGAGGACAGCTATGGCTACACCTTC.

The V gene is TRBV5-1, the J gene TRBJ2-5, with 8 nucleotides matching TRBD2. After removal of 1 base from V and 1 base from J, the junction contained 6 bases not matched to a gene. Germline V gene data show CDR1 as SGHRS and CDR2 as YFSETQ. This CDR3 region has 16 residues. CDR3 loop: CASSLYTSGVQETQYF. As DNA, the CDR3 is TGCGCCAGCAGCTTGTATACTAGCGGAGTCCAAGAGACCCAGTACTTC.

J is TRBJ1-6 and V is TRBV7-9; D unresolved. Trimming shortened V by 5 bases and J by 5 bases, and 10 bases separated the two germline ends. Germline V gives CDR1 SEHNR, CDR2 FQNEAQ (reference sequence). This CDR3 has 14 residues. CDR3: CASSPSMDNSPLHF. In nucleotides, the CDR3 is TGTGCCAGCAGCCCGAGCATGGATAATTCACCCCTCCACTTT.